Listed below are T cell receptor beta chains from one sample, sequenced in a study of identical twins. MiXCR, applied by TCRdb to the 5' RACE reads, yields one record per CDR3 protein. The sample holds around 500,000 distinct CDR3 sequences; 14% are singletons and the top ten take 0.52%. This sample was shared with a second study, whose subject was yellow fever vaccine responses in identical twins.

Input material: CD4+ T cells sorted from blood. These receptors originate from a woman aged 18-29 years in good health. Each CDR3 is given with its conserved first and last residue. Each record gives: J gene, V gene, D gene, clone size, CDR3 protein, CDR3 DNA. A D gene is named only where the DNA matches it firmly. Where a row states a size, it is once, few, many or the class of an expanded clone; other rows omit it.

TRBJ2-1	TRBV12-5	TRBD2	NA	CASGSGLAGYNEQFF	TGTGCTAGTGGTTCGGGACTAGCGGGGTACAATGAGCAGTTCTTC
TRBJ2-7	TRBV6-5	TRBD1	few	CASSYTTGFNGYEQYF	TGTGCCAGCAGTTACACGACAGGGTTTAATGGGTACGAGCAGTACTTC
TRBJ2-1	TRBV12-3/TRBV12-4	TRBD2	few	CASSLTSGRGVGEQFF	TGTGCCAGCAGTTTGACTAGCGGGAGGGGGGTAGGTGAGCAGTTCTTC
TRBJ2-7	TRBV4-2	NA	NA	CASSQEGGKDHEQYF	TGTGCCAGCAGCCAAGAAGGCGGGAAGGACCACGAGCAGTACTTC
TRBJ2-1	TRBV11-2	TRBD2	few	CASSLRGEGQFF	TGTGCCAGCAGCTTACGGGGGGAAGGGCAGTTCTTC
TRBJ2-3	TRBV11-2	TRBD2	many	CASSLRTGGPGTDTQYF	TGTGCCAGCAGCTTACGAACGGGAGGGCCAGGCACAGATACGCAGTATTTT
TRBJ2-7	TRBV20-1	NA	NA	CSAPTRAMVYEQYF	TGCAGTGCGCCTACGAGGGCAATGGTGTACGAGCAGTACTTC
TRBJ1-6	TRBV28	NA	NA	CASSQMVPSSPLHF	TGTGCCAGCAGTCAAATGGTACCAAGTTCACCCCTCCACTTT
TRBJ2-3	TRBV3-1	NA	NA	CASSQEEGYGLPSTDTQYF	TGTGCCAGCAGCCAAGAAGAAGGTTACGGACTCCCCAGCACAGATACGCAGTATTTT
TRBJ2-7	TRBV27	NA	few	CASSFRTAPYEQYF	TGTGCCAGCAGTTTCCGGACTGCACCCTACGAGCAGTACTTC
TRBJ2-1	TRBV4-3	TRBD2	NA	CTSSRNTGTSGRAVNEQFF	TGCACCAGCAGCCGCAATACCGGGACTAGCGGGAGGGCCGTCAATGAGCAGTTCTTC
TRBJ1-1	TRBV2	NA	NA	CASRERTENTEAFF	TGTGCCAGCAGGGAGAGGACGGAGAACACTGAAGCTTTCTTT
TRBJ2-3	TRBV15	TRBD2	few	CATSRAGAGSDTQYF	TGTGCCACCAGCAGAGCGGGAGCGGGGTCAGATACGCAGTATTTT
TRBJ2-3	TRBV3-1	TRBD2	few	CASSQDKAGGATDTQYF	TGTGCCAGCAGCCAAGATAAGGCGGGAGGGGCCACAGATACGCAGTATTTT
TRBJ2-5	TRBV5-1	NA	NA	CASSIGTEGTQYF	TGCGCCAGCAGCATCGGGACGGAAGGGACCCAGTACTTC
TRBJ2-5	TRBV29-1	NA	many	CSVLSRGETQYF	TGCAGCGTTTTGAGCAGAGGCGAGACCCAGTACTTC
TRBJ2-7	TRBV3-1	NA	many	CASSRTSGEQYF	TGTGCCAGCAGTAGGACGTCCGGTGAGCAGTACTTC
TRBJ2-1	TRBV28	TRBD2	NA	CASSPVLAGGPGNEQFF	TGTGCCAGCAGCCCGGTACTAGCGGGAGGGCCGGGGAATGAGCAGTTCTTC
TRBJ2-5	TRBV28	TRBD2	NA	CASSWGLAVPAETQYF	TGTGCCAGCAGTTGGGGACTAGCGGTCCCTGCGGAGACCCAGTACTTC
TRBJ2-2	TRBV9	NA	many	CASSVGGPTGELFF	TGTGCCAGCAGCGTAGGGGGCCCCACCGGGGAGCTGTTTTTT
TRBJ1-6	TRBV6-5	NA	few	CASSSQGQSYNSPLHF	TGTGCCAGCAGTTCTCAGGGGCAGTCCTATAATTCACCCCTCCACTTT
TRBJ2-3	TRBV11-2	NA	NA	CASSSGRWDTQYF	TGTGCCAGCAGCTCGGGCCGCTGGGATACGCAGTATTTT
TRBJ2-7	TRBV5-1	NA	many	CASSLVNFSYEQYF	TGCGCCAGCAGCTTGGTCAACTTCTCCTACGAGCAGTACTTC
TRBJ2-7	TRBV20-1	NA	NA	CSAPSPRLGDEQYF	TGCAGTGCTCCCAGCCCCCGTCTGGGGGACGAGCAGTACTTC
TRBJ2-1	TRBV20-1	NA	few	CSARERRQYNEQFF	TGCAGTGCTAGAGAGCGTCGACAGTACAATGAGCAGTTCTTC
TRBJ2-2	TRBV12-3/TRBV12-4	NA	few	CASSSRTKTGTGELFF	TGTGCCAGCAGTTCCCGGACAAAAACTGGCACCGGGGAGCTGTTTTTT
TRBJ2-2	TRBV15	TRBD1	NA	CATSRDLTGSVTGELFF	TGTGCCACCAGCAGAGATTTGACAGGGTCGGTCACCGGGGAGCTGTTTTTT
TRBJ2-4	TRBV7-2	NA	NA	CASSLGTTAKNIQYF	TGTGCCAGCAGCTTAGGTACCACAGCCAAAAACATTCAGTACTTC
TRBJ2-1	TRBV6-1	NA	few	CASRRDTTYNEQFF	TGTGCCAGCAGGCGGGACACAACCTACAATGAGCAGTTCTTC
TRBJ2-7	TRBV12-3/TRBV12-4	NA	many	CASSLEGGERLGEQYF	TGTGCCAGCAGTTTGGAAGGGGGAGAACGTCTAGGAGAGCAGTACTTC
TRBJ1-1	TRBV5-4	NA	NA	CASSLAPVNTEAFF	TGTGCCAGCAGCTTGGCGCCCGTGAACACTGAAGCTTTCTTT
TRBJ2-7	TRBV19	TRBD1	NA	CASADRERSYEQYF	TGTGCCAGTGCCGACAGGGAAAGAAGCTACGAGCAGTACTTC
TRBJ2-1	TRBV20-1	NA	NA	CSANRPAGREQFF	TGCAGTGCAAATAGGCCGGCTGGAAGGGAGCAGTTCTTC
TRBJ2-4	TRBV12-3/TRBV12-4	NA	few	CASISGVAKNIQYF	TGTGCCAGCATCTCGGGGGTAGCCAAAAACATTCAGTACTTC
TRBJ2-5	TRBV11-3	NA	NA	CAKTGTSNSLGGETQYF	TGTGCCAAAACCGGGACTTCAAATTCACTCGGCGGGGAGACCCAGTACTTC
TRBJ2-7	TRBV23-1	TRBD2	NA	CASSQTSGELSHDEQYF	TGCGCCAGCAGTCAGACTAGCGGGGAGTTATCGCACGACGAGCAGTACTTC
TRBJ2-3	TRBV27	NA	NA	CASSLVGEEGTDTQYF	TGTGCCAGCAGTTTAGTGGGGGAGGAAGGCACAGATACGCAGTATTTT
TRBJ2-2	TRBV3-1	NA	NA	CASSQVVGAGELFF	TGTGCCAGCAGCCAGGTCGTGGGGGCCGGGGAGCTGTTTTTT
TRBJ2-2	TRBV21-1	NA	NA	CASSSPGGGSTGELFF	TGTGCCAGCAGCTCCCCGGGAGGGGGCAGCACCGGGGAGCTGTTTTTT
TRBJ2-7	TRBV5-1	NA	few	CASSLAWDGAYEQYF	TGCGCCAGCAGCTTGGCCTGGGACGGAGCCTACGAGCAGTACTTC
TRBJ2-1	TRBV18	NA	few	CASSPTREVSYNEQFF	TGTGCCAGCTCACCAACCCGGGAAGTCTCCTACAATGAGCAGTTCTTC
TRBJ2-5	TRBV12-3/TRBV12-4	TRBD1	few	CASSLAPGTASQETQYF	TGTGCCAGCAGTTTAGCGCCTGGGACAGCCTCTCAAGAGACCCAGTACTTC